The clone carrying this T cell receptor (beta chain) was recorded a few times. Its matching antigen is unknown. This entry comes from a study of regulatory T cells in long-lasting Graves disease. The study, taken as a whole, reports: With persistent disease, TRBV28, TRBJ1-2 and TRBJ2-5 were the favored segments. Persistent cases of Graves' showed reduced TCR diversity relative to newly diagnosed patients.

The germline V gene has CDR1 MNHEY and CDR2 SVGEGT. Germline trimming cut 2 bases from V and 2 bases from J; bases unmatched to any gene: 19. This CDR3 comprises 20 residues. This sample's time point: persistent/refractory GD, antithyroid drugs over 5 years with positive TRAb. There was RNA extracted from PBMCs, and the TCR library was made from it. Graves' disease diagnosis relied on American Thyroid Association guidelines. Staff drew around 10 milliliters of peripheral blood into EDTA tubes. CDR3-region Arm-PCR and iRepertoire HTBI primers produced the TCR beta libraries. TCRdb fed the multiplex PCR reads into MiXCR, producing one record per CDR3 protein. The table lists 310,000 or so distinct CDR3 sequences, around 20% of them singletons, with 45% to 70% in the top ten.

This sequence joins TRBV6-2 or TRBV6-3 and TRBJ2-5; TRBD2 matches 8 bases. The origin of this receptor is a female donor with Graves disease. Sequenced material: peripheral blood mononuclear cells (PBMCs), taken when the disease was refractory, from a patient treated with antithyroid drugs. CDR3 loop: CASSYPGRGAGTILQETQYF. The DNA for the CDR3 is TGTGCCAGCAGTTACCCCGGGAGGGGGGCCGGGACTATCCTTCAAGAGACCCAGTACTTC.